The T cell receptor (beta chain) described here comes from a study of blood T cell repertoires in COVID-19. Background on the study: Samples came from the United States, Italy and Spain, spanning acute and convalescent COVID-19.

How the authors handled the data: Scientists estimated how many nucleated cells there were by amplifying reference gene primers. Data came from immunoSEQ multiplex PCR; TCRdb stores just in-frame clones and leaves some out. The DNA gave D and trimming, while V, J and clone size come from that table. The sample comprises 30,000 to 40,000 clones, over 85% of which are singletons, and about 0.99% rests with the top ten. The V end was cut by 11 bases, the J end by 4 bases, with 20 bases between. Germline assignment: CDR1 MDHEN and CDR2 SYDVKM. The CDR3 is 14 residues long. A single count supports this clone.

The rearrangement links TRBV28 to TRBJ1-1; D unresolved. The sample comprised peripheral blood. This receptor was identified in a male donor with active COVID-19. The CDR3 coding sequence is TGTGCCCACCCAAGGCAGGTTATGGGCACTGAAGCTTTCTTT. Its protein is CAHPRQVMGTEAFF. Together with reference TRBV28 and TRBJ1-1, the CDR3 gives the full variable domain: DVKVTQSSRYLVKRTGEKVFLECVQDMDHENMFWYRQDPGLGLRLIYFSYDVKMKEKGDIPEGYSVSREKKERFSLILESASTNQTSMYLCAHPRQVMGTEAFFGQGTRLTVV.